One and the same sample provided the 18 T cell receptor beta chains below, sequenced in a study of blood T cells in healthy people across ages. Primed by a sample-barcoded 5' primer and a J-beta primer mix, a second PCR proceeded for 7 to 11 cycles. MiXCR, run by TCRdb on the 5' RACE reads, gives a single entry per CDR3 protein. This sample carries 1.8 million or so distinct CDR3 sequences, approximately 39% of them seen once, and the ten largest clones take 23%. Sequenced material: blood. All receptors derive from a human donor in good health.

This clonotype was counted only a few times. V is TRBV20-1 and J is TRBJ2-3; D gene unclear. There are 13 residues in the CDR3. Germline CDR1 reads DFQATT; CDR2 reads SNEGSKA (reference sequence). V lost 1 base and J 0 bases, leaving 5 bases between the germline ends. The DNA for the CDR3 is TGCAGTGCTAGAGTTGCTAGCACAGATACGCAGTATTTT. Its translation is CSARVASTDTQYF.

About this clonotype: An end of the junction differs from the germline gene, which may be a read error. The chain recombines TRBV4-1 with TRBJ1-4; no clear D gene. Per germline, CDR1 MGHRA and CDR2 YSYEKL. CDR3 length: 15 residues. In DNA, the CDR3 is TGCGCCAGCAGCCAAGGTCGGCAGTGGGAAGAAAAACGGTTTTTT. Protein: CASSQGRQWEEKRFF.

V is TRBV10-3 and J is TRBJ2-3; D is ambiguous. Between the trimmed V and J ends, which lost 2 bases and 10 bases, there was a span of 13 bases. The CDR3 covers 13 residues. Per germline, CDR1 ENHRY and CDR2 SYGVKD. This CDR3 is CAISEASEVSQYF. In nucleotides, the CDR3 is TGTGCCATCAGTGAGGCTAGTGAGGTTTCGCAGTATTTT.

This clonotype has more than one count but fewer than ten. This chain links TRBV6-6 with TRBJ2-1, with no clear D. V was cut by 2 bases and J by 10 bases, with 9 bases left in between. CDR3 length: 12 amino acids. From germline, CDR1 is MNHNY and CDR2 SVGAGI (reference sequence). The CDR3: CASSYGLREQFF. CDR3 nucleotide sequence: TGTGCCAGCAGTTACGGGCTTCGAGAGCAGTTCTTC.

This chain uses TRBV7-2 with TRBJ1-2; D gene uncertain. V was clipped by 2 bases and J by 4 bases, with 11 bases between them. The CDR3 is 14 residues long. Per germline, CDR1 SGHTA and CDR2 FQGNSA. In DNA form, the CDR3 reads TGTGCCAGCAGCTTAATGACACCGCCCTATGGCTACACCTTC. This translates into CASSLMTPPYGYTF.

The chain has TRBV7-3 and TRBJ1-2; D gene ambiguous. The CDR3 runs 13 residues. Germline-derived CDR1 and CDR2 are SGHTA and FQGTGA. V was clipped by 6 bases and J by 8 bases, with 16 bases between them. The CDR3 coding sequence is TGTGCCAGCAGTCCGGACGGTGGCTTCGGCTACACCTTC. As protein: CASSPDGGFGYTF.

This clonotype was observed a few times. This chain connects TRBV12-3 or TRBV12-4 to TRBJ2-1; D remains ambiguous. Trimming took 5 bases from V and 7 from J, leaving 18 bases between them. The CDR3 sequence is 15 residues long. The CDR3: CASSQPGGAMNEQFF. CDR3 nucleotides: TGTGCCAGCAGTCAACCTGGCGGAGCAATGAATGAGCAGTTCTTC.

This rearrangement joins TRBV20-1 to TRBJ2-3; a weak D match, TRBD2 (6 bases). This CDR3 spans 12 amino acids. Trimming took off 0 bases at V and 10 bases at J, with 11 bases between the two ends. Germline V gives CDR1 DFQATT, CDR2 SNEGSKA (reference sequence). The CDR3 bases are TGCAGTGCTAGAGAGCGGGGAGAGCCGCAGTATTTT. It is translated as CSARERGEPQYF.

The chain is built from TRBV20-1 and TRBJ1-4, with a possible D match to TRBD1 (6 bases). The CDR3 contains 15 residues. Germline V gives CDR1 DFQATT, CDR2 SNEGSKA (reference sequence). V shed 0 bases and J shed 7 bases, with 15 bases lying between them. CDR3 residues: CSARDPTGTGEKLFF. The CDR3 DNA reads as TGCAGTGCTAGAGATCCCACAGGGACGGGTGAAAAACTGTTTTTT.

This clonotype has ten or more counts. The V call is TRBV5-5, the J call TRBJ2-7, with D possibly TRBD1 on 6 matching bases. Germline CDR1 and CDR2: SGHKS and YYEKEE (reference sequence). Trimming pared 1 base from V and 6 bases from J, leaving 8 bases between. The CDR3 consists of 12 residues. CDR3 residues: CASSLTGTEQYF. CDR3 sequence (DNA): TGTGCCAGCAGCTTGACAGGGACCGAGCAGTACTTC. The full variable domain, in which reference TRBV5-5 and TRBJ2-7 provide the parts outside the CDR3, is DAGVTQSPTHLIKTRGQQVTLRCSPISGHKSVSWYQQVLGQGPQFIFQYYEKEERGRGNFPDRFSARQFPNYSSELNVNALLLGDSALYLCASSLTGTEQYFGPGTRLTVT.

A few counts support this clonotype. The junction departs from the called germline gene at one end, perhaps through a read error. The chain joins TRBV7-2 to TRBJ2-3; D unclear. This CDR3 contains 15 residues. Germline V lookup: CDR1 SGHTA, CDR2 FQGNSA. The CDR3 reads CAGSPGVTNTDTQYF. As DNA, the CDR3 is TGTGCCGGCAGCCCCGGAGTGACGAACACAGATACGCAGTATTTT.

The chain combines TRBV7-2 with TRBJ2-5, with 10 bases that match TRBD2. Trimming took 3 bases from V and 11 from J; bases not matched to a gene: 15. The length of the CDR3 is 16 residues. The germline V gene has CDR1 SGHTA and CDR2 FQGNSA. The CDR3 nucleotides are TGTGCCAGCAGCTTCAGGCCAGCGGGGGGGTACAATGAGCAGTACTTC. Translation gives CASSFRPAGGYNEQYF. Supplemented by reference TRBV7-2 and TRBJ2-5, the full variable domain reads GAGVSQSPSNKVTEKGKDVELRCDPISGHTALYWYRQSLGQGLEFLIYFQGNSAPDKSGLPSDRFSAERTGGSVSTLTIQRTQQEDSAVYLCASSFRPAGGYNEQYFGPGTRLLVL.

The J gene is TRBJ2-1, the V gene TRBV4-3; 8 bases map to TRBD2. After removal of 4 bases from V and 6 bases from J, the junction contained 14 bases not matched to a gene. This CDR3 contains 17 residues. Germline-derived CDR1 and CDR2 are LGHNA and YSLEER. This CDR3 reads CASSRIMGRRGGNEQFF. The CDR3 nucleotides are TGCGCCAGCAGCCGGATTATGGGACGCCGGGGGGGCAATGAGCAGTTCTTC.

The chain carries TRBV5-6 and TRBJ2-6; D remains ambiguous. Germline V gene lookup returns CDR1 SGHDT and CDR2 YYEEEE. The CDR3 is 17 residues long. V lost 0 bases, J lost 0 bases, and 10 bases lay in between. The CDR3 loop reads CASSLGQEFSGANVLTF. The CDR3 nucleotides read TGTGCCAGCAGCTTGGGGCAGGAGTTCTCTGGGGCCAACGTCCTGACTTTC.

This rearrangement joins TRBV7-8 to TRBJ2-1; 15 bases map to TRBD2. The CDR3 extends over 17 amino acids. Germline CDR1 and CDR2: SGHVS and FQNEAQ. V shed 4 bases and J 7 bases; nucleotides not matched to a gene: 8. The CDR3 coding sequence is TGTGCCAGCAGCTACGGACTAGCGGGGGGGCTATGGAATGAGCAGTTCTTC. It translates to CASSYGLAGGLWNEQFF.

The chain is built from TRBV4-2 and TRBJ2-3; either TRBD1 or TRBD2 may supply D (5 bases each). The CDR3 loop spans 14 amino acids. Germline assignment: CDR1 LGHNA and CDR2 YNFKEQ. Trimming took off 3 bases at V and 6 bases at J, with 13 bases between the two ends. CDR3 in amino acids: CASSQGVSHDTQYF. CDR3 nucleotides: TGTGCCAGCAGCCAGGGGGTTAGTCACGATACGCAGTATTTT.

J is TRBJ1-2 and V is TRBV20-1; a possible D gene is TRBD1 (5 bases). Germline lookup yields CDR1 DFQATT and CDR2 SNEGSKA (reference sequence). V was shortened by 1 base and J by 7 bases, with 10 bases between the two germline ends. The CDR3 loop spans 12 amino acids. Here the CDR3 reads CSARGQGAGYTF. The CDR3 DNA is TGCAGTGCTAGAGGGCAGGGAGCTGGCTACACCTTC.

To note about this clonotype: A much larger clone lies one base from this, so it may be a read error. V gene TRBV4-3 combines with J gene TRBJ2-7, with D possibly being TRBD1 or TRBD2 (6 bases each). There are 15 residues in the CDR3. The germline gives CDR1 LGHNA, CDR2 YSLEER. For the CDR3, the DNA is TGCACCAGCAGCCAGGGGAGGTTTGGAGGCTACGAGCAGTACTTC. Its protein is CTSSQGRFGGYEQYF.